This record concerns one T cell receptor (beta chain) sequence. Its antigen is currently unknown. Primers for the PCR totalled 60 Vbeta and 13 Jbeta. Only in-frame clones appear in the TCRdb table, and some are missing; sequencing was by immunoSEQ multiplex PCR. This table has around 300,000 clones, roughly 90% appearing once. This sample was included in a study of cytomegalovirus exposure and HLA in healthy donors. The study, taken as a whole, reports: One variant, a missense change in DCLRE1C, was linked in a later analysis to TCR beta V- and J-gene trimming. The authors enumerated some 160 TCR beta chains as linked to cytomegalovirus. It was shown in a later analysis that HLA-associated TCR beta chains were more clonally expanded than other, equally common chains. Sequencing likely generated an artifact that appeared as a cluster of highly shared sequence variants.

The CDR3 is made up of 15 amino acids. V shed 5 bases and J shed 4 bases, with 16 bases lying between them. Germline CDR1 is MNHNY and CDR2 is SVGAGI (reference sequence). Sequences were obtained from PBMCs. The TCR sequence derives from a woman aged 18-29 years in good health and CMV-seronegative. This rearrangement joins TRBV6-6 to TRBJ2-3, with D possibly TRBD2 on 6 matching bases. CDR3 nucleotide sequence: TGTGCCAGCAGTACTATGCACGGGGAGGCAGATACGCAGTATTTT. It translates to CASSTMHGEADTQYF.